These 7 T cell receptor beta chains were sequenced from one sample in a study of shared clonotypes between healthy human individuals. Sequencing used immunoSEQ multiplex PCR; TCRdb keeps in-frame clones, though not all of them. The sample holds about 480,000 clones, approximately 79% seen once. Material for sequencing was PBMCs. Receptors originate from a woman aged 40 to 55 in good health. Some clones in this sample may be carry-over from other donors' samples.

The rearrangement links TRBV7-2 to TRBJ2-7, with 9 bases lining up with TRBD1. The CDR3 spans 14 residues. J gave up 5 bases and V 5 bases, and 7 bases lay outside the gene matches. The germline gives CDR1 SGHTA, CDR2 FQGNSA. CDR3 loop: CASSLRTGDDEQYF. CDR3 DNA sequence: TGTGCCAGCAGCCTCCGGACAGGGGATGACGAGCAGTACTTC.

This clone was seen a few times. CDR3 nucleotides: TGCAGCGCAGGTGGGAGCAACACTGAAGCTTTCTTT. Protein product: CSAGGSNTEAFF. The chain couples TRBV29-1 to TRBJ1-1; unclear D gene. In germline, CDR1 is SQVTM, CDR2 ANQGSEA. The CDR3 covers 12 residues. V was shortened by 7 bases and J by 2 bases, with 11 bases between the two germline ends.

The rearrangement uses TRBV12-5 and TRBJ1-1; tentatively, D is TRBD1 (5 bases). V dropped 0 bases and J dropped 1 base, with 12 bases sitting between them. The CDR3 runs 16 residues. Germline V gives CDR1 LGHNT, CDR2 FRNRAP. The CDR3 bases are TGTGCTAGTGGTTTGGTACCCGGGACCGAGAACACTGAAGCTTTCTTT. Translating gives CASGLVPGTENTEAFF.

V gene TRBV28 combines with J gene TRBJ2-5, with 7 bases lining up with TRBD2. V gave up 6 bases and J gave up 1 base; unmatched junction bases: 8. The CDR3 is 15 amino acids. CDR1 is MDHEN and CDR2 is SYDVKM in the germline V gene. The CDR3 protein is CASSSGRLLQETQYF. The DNA for the CDR3 is TGTGCCAGCAGCTCCGGGAGGTTACTCCAAGAGACCCAGTACTTC.

The gene calls are TRBV11-2 and TRBJ1-2; 9 bases are a match to TRBD1. The CDR3 extends over 13 amino acids. Per germline, CDR1 SGHAT and CDR2 FQNNGV. V lost 0 bases to trimming and J lost 11 bases; unmatched junction nucleotides: 4. CDR3 DNA sequence: TGTGCCAGCAGCTTAGAAGGGGGACAGGGATACACCTTC. Its translation: CASSLEGGQGYTF.

The chain uses TRBV6-5 and TRBJ1-1; tentative D call: TRBD1 (6 bases). The CDR3 extends over 15 amino acids. The V end was cut by 6 bases, the J end by 0 bases, with 14 bases between. From germline, CDR1 is MNHEY and CDR2 SVGAGI. DNA for the CDR3: TGTGCCAGCAGACCCGACAGGACCATGAACACTGAAGCTTTCTTT. It specifies CASRPDRTMNTEAFF.

J is TRBJ1-1 and V is TRBV2; perhaps TRBD1 as D (5 bases). CDR3 length: 16 residues. CDR1 and CDR2 from the germline V gene are SNHLY and FYNNEI. Between the trimmed V and J ends, which lost 4 bases and 6 bases, there was a span of 21 bases. The CDR3 DNA follows: TGTGCCAGCAGTGGAACAACCTGGGGGGTTCCCTCTGAAGCTTTCTTT. Amino acids: CASSGTTWGVPSEAFF.